This T cell receptor beta chain was retrieved from a study of shared clonotypes between healthy human individuals. Notes on this clone: Its specificity is unknown.

The genomic DNA of each subset was split evenly across several immunoSEQ plates. Method: immunoSEQ multiplex PCR; TCRdb's copy keeps in-frame clones and lacks some. This repertoire shows around 2.3 million clones, about 94% found once; its top ten account for less than 0.15%. Study-wide points: It was the non-shared clonotypes that had lower generation probabilities than clonotypes shared by all four donors. Rarefaction demonstrated incomplete sorted-subset sequencing despite large depth.

Germline CDR1 MNHNS, CDR2 SASEGT. CDR3 length: 14 residues. V gave up 2 bases and J gave up 6 bases, with 13 bases separating them. Donors comprised only Caucasian adults living in Nashville, Tennessee. The material sequenced was naive CD4+ T cells sorted from blood. Stated subset: CD45RA+ positively selected. The TCR sequence derives from a young man in good health. The J gene is TRBJ1-2, the V gene TRBV6-1, with D possibly TRBD1 on 6 matching bases. The DNA of the CDR3 is TGTGCCAGCAGTGAACAGGGGAGTTTCCATGGCTACACCTTC. Translating gives CASSEQGSFHGYTF.